This T cell receptor (beta chain) was identified in a study of T cells in localized non-small cell lung cancer. The table came from immunoSEQ multiplex PCR; TCRdb's copy has only in-frame clones and leaves some out. The sample includes under 150,000 clones, approximately 88% seen only once; the top ten take over 1.5%. Trimming removed 0 bases at V and 1 base at J, with 14 bases between. Per the germline V gene, CDR1 is SGHKS and CDR2 is YYEKEE (reference sequence). This CDR3 spans 17 amino acids. The V gene is TRBV5-5, the J gene TRBJ1-3; the D gene is possibly TRBD1 (5 bases). The sequenced sample was peripheral blood, obtained before any cancer treatment. The TCR comes from a female donor older than 55 with stage I lung adenocarcinoma. The CDR3 reads CASSLGGANLSGNTIYF. CDR3 nucleotides: TGTGCCAGCAGCTTGGGTGGGGCGAACTTATCTGGAAACACCATATATTTT. Supplemented by reference TRBV5-5 and TRBJ1-3, the full variable domain reads DAGVTQSPTHLIKTRGQQVTLRCSPISGHKSVSWYQQVLGQGPQFIFQYYEKEERGRGNFPDRFSARQFPNYSSELNVNALLLGDSALYLCASSLGGANLSGNTIYFGEGSWLTVV.